This section outlines one T cell receptor (beta chain) sequence together with its context. Its specificity is unknown. It was with 60 Vbeta and 13 Jbeta primers that the PCR ran. Using immunoSEQ multiplex PCR, the repertoire was profiled, and TCRdb retains in-frame clones only, with some absent. The sample contains 200,000 to 250,000 clones, roughly four fifths of which appear only once. These data originate in a study of cytomegalovirus exposure and HLA in healthy donors. General observations from the study: Per a later analysis, HLA-associated TCR beta chains showed more clonal expansion than other, equally common TCR beta chains. In an earlier analysis, productive rearrangement rates for most beta V segments clustered near 87% or 30%. High sensitivity and specificity were reportedly achieved when the classifier diagnosed cytomegalovirus status.

Sequencing was done on a sample of PBMCs. The clonotype was recovered from a woman aged 35 to 49 in good health and CMV-seronegative.

The CDR3 loop reads CASSAGVPGNTIYF. The CDR3 region has the DNA TGTGCCAGCAGCGCAGGGGTTCCTGGAAACACCATATATTTT. The genes are TRBV9 and TRBJ1-3; D might be TRBD1 (6 bases). Germline CDR1 is SGDLS and CDR2 is YYNGEE. CDR3 length: 14 amino acids. V was pared by 3 bases and J by 2 bases, with 9 bases between.